The clone carrying this T cell receptor (beta chain) showed up just a few times. Its antigen is still unknown. This sample is part of a study of STAT5B mutations in CD4+ large granular lymphocyte leukemia. Whole-study findings and limits: Main leukemic clonotypes were patient-specific, but more than 20% appeared at low frequency elsewhere. TRBV06-family usage was enriched in top patient clones (8/27) versus controls (2/35). CD4-sorted patient repertoires seemed more clonal than healthy CD4+ repertoires.

Method: immunoSEQ multiplex PCR; TCRdb's copy keeps in-frame clones and lacks some. The sample lists over 30,000 clones; 76% were seen once. Controls came from buffy coats of healthy blood donors. The V end lost 4 bases, the J end lost 3 bases, and 13 bases lay between the germline ends. The CDR3 loop spans 14 amino acids. Germline CDR1 and CDR2: SGHNT and YYREEE (reference sequence). The sequenced material came from CD4+ T cells from blood buffy coats. This clonotype originated in a human donor in good health. The V gene is TRBV5-4, the J gene TRBJ2-5; D is possibly TRBD1 (5 bases). CDR3 sequence reads: CASSHSLGEETQYF. CDR3 coding DNA: TGTGCCAGCAGCCACTCCCTAGGGGAAGAGACCCAGTACTTC.